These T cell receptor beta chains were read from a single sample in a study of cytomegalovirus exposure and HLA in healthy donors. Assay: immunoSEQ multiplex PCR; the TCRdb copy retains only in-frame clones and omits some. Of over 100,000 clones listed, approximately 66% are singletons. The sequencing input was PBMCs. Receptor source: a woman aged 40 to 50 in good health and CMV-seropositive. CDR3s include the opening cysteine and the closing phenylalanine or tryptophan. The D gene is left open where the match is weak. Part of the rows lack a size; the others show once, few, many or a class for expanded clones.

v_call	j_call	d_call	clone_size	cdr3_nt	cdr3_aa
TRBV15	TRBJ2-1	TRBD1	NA	TGTGCCACCTCGGACAGGGAGAATGAGCAGTTCTTC	CATSDRENEQFF
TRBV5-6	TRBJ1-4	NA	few	TGTGCCAGCAGCTCGCGAGAAAAACTGTTTTTT	CASSSREKLFF
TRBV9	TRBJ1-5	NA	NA	TGTGCCAGCAGCGTGTTAGATAATCAGCCCCAGCATTTT	CASSVLDNQPQHF
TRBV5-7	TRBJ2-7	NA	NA	TGTGCCAGCAGCTCACCGAGGACAGCTAAGACTAATAGCTCCTACGAGCAGTACTTC	CASSSPRTAKTNSSYEQYF
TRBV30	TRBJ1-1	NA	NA	TGTGCCTGGAGTGCGCCCGGGACCGGGGCCGGGGGGGCTGAAGCTTTCTTT	CAWSAPGTGAGGAEAFF
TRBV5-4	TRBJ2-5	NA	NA	TGTGCCAGCAGCTTGAGCGGGGAGACCCAGTACTTC	CASSLSGETQYF
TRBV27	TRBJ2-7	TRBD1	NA	TGTGCCAGCAGACCCGGGACAGTTAGCCTCTACGAGCAGTACTTC	CASRPGTVSLYEQYF
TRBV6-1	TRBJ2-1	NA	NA	TGTGCCAGCAGTGAAGCGACTGGACATACCTACGAGCAGTTCTTC	CASSEATGHTYEQFF
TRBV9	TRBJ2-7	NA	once	TGTGCCAGCAGCCTTGGGACTTTGGGGGAGCAGTACTTC	CASSLGTLGEQYF
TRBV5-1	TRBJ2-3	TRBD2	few	TGCGCCAGCACATCCTTCGGACTCGCGGGGGGGCCTGACACAGATACGCAGTATTTT	CASTSFGLAGGPDTDTQYF
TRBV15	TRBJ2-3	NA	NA	TGTGCCACCAGCAGAGATCAGGGGCCAGATACGCAGTATTTT	CATSRDQGPDTQYF
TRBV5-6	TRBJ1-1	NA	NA	TGTGCCAGCAGCTTGGCCGCGGGGATAGCGCGGTTGAACACTGAAGCTTTCTTT	CASSLAAGIARLNTEAFF
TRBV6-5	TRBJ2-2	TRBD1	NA	TGTGCCAGCAGTTTCAAGACAGGGGTTGGCACCGGGGAGCTGTTTTTT	CASSFKTGVGTGELFF
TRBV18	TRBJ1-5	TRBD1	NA	TGTGCCAGCTCAGGTGACAGGGATCAGCCCCAGCATTTT	CASSGDRDQPQHF
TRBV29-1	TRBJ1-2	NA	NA	TGCAGCGTTTATGGCCTCTATGGCTACACCTTC	CSVYGLYGYTF
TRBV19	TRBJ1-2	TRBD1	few	TGTGCCAGTAGTATAGAAGGGGTACAGGGGTGCGGCTACACCTTC	CASSIEGVQGCGYTF
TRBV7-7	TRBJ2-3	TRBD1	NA	TGTGCTAGCAGCTTAGGACAGGGGGCAGATACGCAGTATTTT	CASSLGQGADTQYF
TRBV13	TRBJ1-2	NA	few	TGTGCCAGCAGCTTATCACTAAATGGCTACACCTTC	CASSLSLNGYTF
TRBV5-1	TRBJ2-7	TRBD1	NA	TGCGCCAGCAGCCAGGGACAGGGCCTAATTTACGAGCAGTACTTC	CASSQGQGLIYEQYF
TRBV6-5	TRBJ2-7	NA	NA	TGTGCCAGCAGTTCCACCTCAAGCGGAGGCGAGCAGTACTTC	CASSSTSSGGEQYF
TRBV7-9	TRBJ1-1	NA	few	TGTTCCAGCAGCTTAGACAAAACTGAAGCTTTCTTT	CSSSLDKTEAFF
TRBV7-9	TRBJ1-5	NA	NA	TGTGCCAGCAGCTTAGTTCGGACAGCAGGCAATCAGCCCCAGCATTTT	CASSLVRTAGNQPQHF
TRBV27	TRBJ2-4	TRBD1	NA	TGTGCCAGCAGCAAGGACAGGGGGCTTGATCGATTAAACATTCAGTACTTC	CASSKDRGLDRLNIQYF
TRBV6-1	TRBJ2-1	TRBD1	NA	TGTGCCAGCAAGGCGCGGGGACAGGTTGTCGATGAGCAGTTCTTC	CASKARGQVVDEQFF
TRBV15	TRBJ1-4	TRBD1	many	TGTGCCACCAGCAATTTTACAGGGGGCAGTGAAAAACTGTTTTTT	CATSNFTGGSEKLFF
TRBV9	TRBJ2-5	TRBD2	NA	TGTGCCAGCAGCGTAGCACTAGCGGGAGTAGAGACCCAGTACTTC	CASSVALAGVETQYF
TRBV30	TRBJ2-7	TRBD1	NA	TGTGCCTGGAGTGGCGAGAACAGGGGGCTGCACGAGCAGTACTTC	CAWSGENRGLHEQYF
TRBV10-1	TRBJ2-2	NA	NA	TGCGCCAGCAGTCAACAGGGTGGAAGTACCGGGGAGCTGTTTTTT	CASSQQGGSTGELFF
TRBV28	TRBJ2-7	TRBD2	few	TGTGCCAGCAGACACGGGACTAGCGACCCCTACGAGCAGTACTTC	CASRHGTSDPYEQYF
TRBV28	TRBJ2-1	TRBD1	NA	TGTGCCAGCAGTTCCCCCGGGACAGGTGTAAATGAGCAGTTCTTC	CASSSPGTGVNEQFF
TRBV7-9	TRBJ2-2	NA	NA	TGTGCCAGCAGCTTAGCGCGGGGGAACACCGGGGAGCTGTTTTTT	CASSLARGNTGELFF
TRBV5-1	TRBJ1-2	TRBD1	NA	TGCGCCAGCAGCTTGGCAGGGGGAACTAACTATGGCTACACCTTC	CASSLAGGTNYGYTF
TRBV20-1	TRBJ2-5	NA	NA	TGCAGTGCTAGACTAACGGAGACCCAGTACTTC	CSARLTETQYF
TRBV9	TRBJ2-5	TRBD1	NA	TGTGCCAGCAGCGTTGGACAGGCGGGCCAAGAGACCCAGTACTTC	CASSVGQAGQETQYF
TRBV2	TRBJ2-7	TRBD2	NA	TGTGCCAGCAGTGAGGGACTAGCGGCCTACGAGCAGTACTTC	CASSEGLAAYEQYF
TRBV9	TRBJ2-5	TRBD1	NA	TGTGCCAGCAACGATGAGGACAGGGGGCAGACCCAGTACTTC	CASNDEDRGQTQYF
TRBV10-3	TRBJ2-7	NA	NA	TGTGCCATCAGTGAGTCGGCGGGCGGCGACGAGCAGTATTTC	CAISESAGGDEQYF
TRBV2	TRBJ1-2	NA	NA	TGTGCCAGCAGTGAGGACAACTCTAGGTATGGCTACACCTTC	CASSEDNSRYGYTF
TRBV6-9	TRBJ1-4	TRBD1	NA	TGTGCCAGCAGATCGGACAGGGGGAATGAAAAACTGTTTTTT	CASRSDRGNEKLFF
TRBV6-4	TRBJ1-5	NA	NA	TGTGCCAGCAGTGACTCGTCAGAAAGCAATCAGCCCCAGCATTTT	CASSDSSESNQPQHF
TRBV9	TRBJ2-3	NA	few	TGTGCCAGCAGCGTAGGGGGCGGGACGAGTCTATCTACGCAGTATTTT	CASSVGGGTSLSTQYF
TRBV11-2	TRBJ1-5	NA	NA	TGTGCCAGCAGCTTAGGGGGGTGGGGGGAGATTCAGCCCCAGCATTTT	CASSLGGWGEIQPQHF
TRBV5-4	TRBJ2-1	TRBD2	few	TGTGCCAGCAGCTTACTAGCGGGGAGTAACATATACAATGAGCAGTTCTTC	CASSLLAGSNIYNEQFF
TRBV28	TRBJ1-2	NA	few	TGTGCCAGCAGTCTAGGGGTTCAGGGCTACACCTTC	CASSLGVQGYTF
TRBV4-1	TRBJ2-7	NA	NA	TGCGCCAGCAGCCAAGATTGGGGCAGGGGCTCCTACGAGCAGTACTTC	CASSQDWGRGSYEQYF
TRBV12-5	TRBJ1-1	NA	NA	TGTGCTAGTGGTATAGGACAGCTTAACTCTGAAGCTTTCTTT	CASGIGQLNSEAFF
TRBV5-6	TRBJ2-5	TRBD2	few	TGTGCCAGCAGCTGGGGACTAGCGGGAGGGCCGGAGACCCAGTACTTC	CASSWGLAGGPETQYF
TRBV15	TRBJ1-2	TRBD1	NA	TGTGCCACCAGCAGAGATAGGGGACAGGGTGGTTATGGCTACACCTTC	CATSRDRGQGGYGYTF
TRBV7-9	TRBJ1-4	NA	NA	TGTGCCAGCAGCTCCGGAGGGCGGGCAACTAATGAAAAACTGTTTTTT	CASSSGGRATNEKLFF
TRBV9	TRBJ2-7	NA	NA	TGTGCCAGCGGGGGCGGCCCCTACGAGCAGTACTTC	CASGGGPYEQYF
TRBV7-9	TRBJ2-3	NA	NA	TGTGCCAGCAGGTTCGGAGCCGGGGATACGCAGTATTTT	CASRFGAGDTQYF
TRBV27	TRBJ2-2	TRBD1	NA	TGTGCCAGCAGTTCCCGACAGGGGGCGGATATCGGGGAGCTGTTTTTT	CASSSRQGADIGELFF